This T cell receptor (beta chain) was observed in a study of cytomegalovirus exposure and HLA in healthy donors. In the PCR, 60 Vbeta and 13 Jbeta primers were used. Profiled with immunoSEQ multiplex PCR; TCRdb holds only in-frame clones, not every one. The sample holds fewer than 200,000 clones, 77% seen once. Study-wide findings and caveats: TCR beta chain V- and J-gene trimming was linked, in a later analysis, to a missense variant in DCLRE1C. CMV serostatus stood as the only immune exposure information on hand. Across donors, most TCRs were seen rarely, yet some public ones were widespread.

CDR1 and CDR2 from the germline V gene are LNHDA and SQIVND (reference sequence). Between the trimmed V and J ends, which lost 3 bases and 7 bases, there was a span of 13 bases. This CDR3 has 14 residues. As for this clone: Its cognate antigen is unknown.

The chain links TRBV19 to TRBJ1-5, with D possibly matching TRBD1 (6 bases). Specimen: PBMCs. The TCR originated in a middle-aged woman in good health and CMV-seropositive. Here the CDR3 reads CASSMRGLNQPQHF. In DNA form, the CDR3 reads TGTGCCAGTAGTATGAGGGGGTTAAACCAGCCCCAGCATTTT.